The 9 T cell receptor beta chains below all came from one sample that was sequenced in a study of blood T cells in healthy people across ages. For the second PCR, which ran for 7 to 11 cycles, a sample-barcoded 5' primer and a J-beta primer mix were used. TCRdb itself ran the 5' RACE reads through MiXCR, one entry per CDR3 protein. The sample includes about a million distinct CDR3 sequences, roughly 50% of them seen just once. The specimen was blood. All receptors derive from a woman aged 55-75 years in good health.

This clonotype appeared a few times. V and J are TRBV6-2 or TRBV6-3 and TRBJ2-5; 11 positions match TRBD2. The V segment lost 2 bases and the J segment 5 bases; nucleotides outside the gene matches: 4. CDR3 length: 15 amino acids. The germline CDR1 and CDR2 sequences are MNHEY and SVGEGT. The CDR3 nucleotides are TGTGCCAGCAGTTACACGGCTAGCGGGAGGGAGACCCAGTACTTC. Its translation is CASSYTASGRETQYF.

The chain couples TRBV28 to TRBJ2-7; 7 nucleotides match TRBD2. CDR3 length: 13 amino acids. J lost 6 bases, V lost 8 bases, and 10 bases had no gene match. Germline values: CDR1 MDHEN, CDR2 SYDVKM. Here the CDR3 DNA reads TGTGCCAGCCGCAAACTGGCGGGGGTCGAGCAGTACTTC. This gives the protein CASRKLAGVEQYF.

V is TRBV7-2 and J is TRBJ2-7, with 8 bases fitting TRBD2. Germline V gene data show CDR1 as SGHTA and CDR2 as FQGNSA. V shed 5 bases, J shed 7 bases, and the junction held 19 bases outside the gene matches. This CDR3 is 17 amino acids long. Written as DNA, the CDR3 is TGTGCCAGCAGCAGAAACACCGGGACTAGGCCCTACAATGAGCAGTACTTC. It specifies CASSRNTGTRPYNEQYF.

The chain is built from TRBV10-3 and TRBJ2-1, with TRBD2 matching 9 bases. The CDR3 totals 17 residues. V lost 3 bases to trimming and J lost 7 bases; unmatched junction nucleotides: 13. Germline V gene data show CDR1 as ENHRY and CDR2 as SYGVKD. CDR3 residues: CAISDRFSSGTGNEQFF. CDR3 sequence (DNA): TGTGCCATCAGTGACCGGTTCTCTAGCGGGACCGGGAATGAGCAGTTCTTC.

The chain links TRBV5-1 to TRBJ2-1; perhaps D is TRBD1 or TRBD2 (5 bases each). Per germline, CDR1 SGHRS and CDR2 YFSETQ. V lost 4 bases, J lost 9 bases, and 14 bases lay in between. The CDR3 is 13 residues long. The CDR3 coding sequence is TGCGCCAGCAGCGCAGCCGGGGACGGTGAGCAGTTCTTC. It yields the protein CASSAAGDGEQFF. Full variable domain (rest looked up from reference TRBV5-1 and TRBJ2-1): KAGVTQTPRYLIKTRGQQVTLSCSPISGHRSVSWYQQTPGQGLQFLFEYFSETQRNKGNFPGRFSGRQFSNSRSEMNVSTLELGDSALYLCASSAAGDGEQFFGPGTRLTVL.

This clonotype was counted between two and nine times. This sequence joins TRBV27 and TRBJ2-7, with 12 positions matching TRBD2. This CDR3 spans 18 amino acids. The J segment lost 2 bases and the V segment lost 5 bases, leaving 13 bases of the junction unmatched. Germline lookup yields CDR1 MNHEY and CDR2 SMNVEV (reference sequence). This CDR3 is CASSVTGLAGPRAYEQYF. CDR3 in DNA: TGTGCCAGCAGTGTAACCGGACTAGCGGGGCCGAGGGCCTACGAGCAGTACTTC.

This clonotype was seen ten or more times. The chain combines TRBV29-1 with TRBJ2-5; 8 bases are a match to TRBD2. Germline V gives CDR1 SQVTM, CDR2 ANQGSEA. This CDR3 is built from 12 residues. V lost 5 bases, J lost 5 bases, and 4 bases stayed unmatched. The CDR3 here is CSVREGSETQYF. The DNA of the CDR3 is TGCAGCGTTCGGGAGGGTTCGGAGACCCAGTACTTC.

There are a few counts of this clonotype. The CDR3 nucleotides are TGTGCCAGCAGCCAAGATCCCTTTAGGGAGACCCAGTACTTC. This codes for CASSQDPFRETQYF. The chain is built from TRBV3-1 and TRBJ2-7; D uncertain. Judging by the DNA end, TRBJ2-5 fits better; the J call may be wrong. This CDR3 is 14 amino acids long. CDR1 is LGHDT and CDR2 is YNNKEL in the germline V gene (reference sequence).

This rearrangement joins TRBV20-1 to TRBJ2-5; possibly TRBD2 for D (6 bases). This CDR3 has 18 amino acids. V was trimmed by 1 base and J by 2 bases, leaving 23 bases between them. Germline lookup yields CDR1 DFQATT and CDR2 SNEGSKA (reference sequence). The DNA of the CDR3 is TGCAGTGCTAGAGGGAGGAGGGCAGATTCCCTCAATCAAGAGACCCAGTACTTC. Protein product: CSARGRRADSLNQETQYF.